Listed below are T cell receptor beta chains from one sample, sequenced in a study of T cell repertoires in cytomegalovirus infection. TCRdb independently ran MiXCR on the reads; one entry per CDR3 protein. The profile covers under 800,000 distinct CDR3 sequences, with less than 25% appearing a single time and 6.5% to 10% taken by the ten largest. Specimen: CD8+ T cells from PBMCs. The receptors were gathered from a human donor in good health (CMV status not recorded). Some clones in this sample may be carry-over from other donors' samples. Each CDR3 is given with its conserved first and last residue. A D gene is named only where the DNA matches it firmly. Clone size is given for some rows only: seen once, a few or many times, or a class if the clone is expanded.

v_call	d_call	j_call	clone_size	cdr3_nt	cdr3_aa
TRBV7-6	TRBD2	TRBJ2-3	many	TGTGCCAGCAGCTCCATAGCGGGGGGCACAGATACGCAGTATTTT	CASSSIAGGTDTQYF
TRBV28	TRBD2	TRBJ2-5	many	TGTGCCAGCAGTACCCGGGAGGGCCAAGAGACCCAGTACTTC	CASSTREGQETQYF
TRBV27	.	TRBJ2-3	.	TGTGCCAGCCAGGTTTCGGCCCGGCCAGATACGCAGTATTTT	CASQVSARPDTQYF
TRBV29-1	.	TRBJ2-7	.	TGCAGCGTTGGGGGGGGGGCGTCCTACGAGCAGTACTTC	CSVGGGASYEQYF
TRBV7-8	TRBD2	TRBJ2-3	many	TGTGCCAGCAGCTTAATGCGACTAGCGTACCCTATGTCCATCACAGATACGCAGTATTTT	CASSLMRLAYPMSITDTQYF
TRBV7-2	.	TRBJ2-3	many	TGTGCCAGCAGCTTAGAACTAGTAAGAATAGATACGCAGTATTTT	CASSLELVRIDTQYF
TRBV29-1	.	TRBJ1-2	many	TGCAGCGTCTCCGGGGCGGTGGACTATGGCTACACCTTC	CSVSGAVDYGYTF
TRBV19	.	TRBJ2-2	.	TGTGCCAGTACCTTCAGGTCTCCCTCGAGCGGGGAGCTGTTTTTT	CASTFRSPSSGELFF
TRBV20-1	.	TRBJ2-1	few	TGCAGTGCTAGAGTTACGAAGCTGATCCGCTCCTACAATGAGCAGTTCTTC	CSARVTKLIRSYNEQFF
TRBV20-1	.	TRBJ2-7	.	TGCAGTGCTAGAGATAATGAGGATTACGAGCAGTACTTC	CSARDNEDYEQYF
TRBV6-2/TRBV6-3	.	TRBJ1-1	.	TGTGCCAGCAGTCCCCTGAGAGGGGAGGGGACTGAAGCTTTCTTT	CASSPLRGEGTEAFF
TRBV12-3/TRBV12-4	.	TRBJ2-1	few	TGTGCCAGCAAGCCCTTGTCTGACTCCTACAATGAGCAGTTCTTC	CASKPLSDSYNEQFF
TRBV6-5	TRBD1	TRBJ2-2	few	TGTGCCAGCAGTTACTCGACTCTGGGACAGGGTGTCGGGGAGCTGTTTTTT	CASSYSTLGQGVGELFF
TRBV29-1	.	TRBJ1-2	.	TGCAGCGCGCAAAGCGGTTATAACTATGGCTACACCTTC	CSAQSGYNYGYTF
TRBV18	.	TRBJ2-2	few	TGTGCCAGCTCAGGCGGGGCCACCGGGGAGCTGTTTTTT	CASSGGATGELFF
TRBV29-1	.	TRBJ1-4	.	TGCAGCGTTGAAGGTGAAAAACTGTTTTTT	CSVEGEKLFF
TRBV28	.	TRBJ2-3	.	TGTGCCAACAGTCCTGACAGGCTGGAAGATACGCAGTATTTT	CANSPDRLEDTQYF
TRBV6-8	.	TRBJ2-1	.	TGTGCCAGCAGTTACTCGGTGGGGGGGCGGGATGAGCAGTTCTTC	CASSYSVGGRDEQFF
TRBV11-2	TRBD2	TRBJ2-5	many	TGTGCCAGCAGCTTAGGGAAGCGGGGGGGTATACAGAAAGAGACCCAGTACTTC	CASSLGKRGGIQKETQYF